The 5 T cell receptor beta chains listed next were all sequenced from one sample in a study of identical twins. TCRdb used MiXCR to reprocess the 5' RACE reads, holding one entry per CDR3 protein. Of around 450,000 distinct CDR3 sequences listed, more than 13% were seen once; the top ten hold 0.5% to 0.65%. These data also formed part of another study, on yellow fever vaccine responses in identical twins.

Sequencing was performed on CD4+ T cells sorted from blood. Receptors were obtained from a woman under 30 in good health.

This chain links TRBV14 with TRBJ2-3, with 7 bases matching TRBD2. V trimming: 4 bases; J trimming: 8 bases; junction bases outside the gene matches: 12. CDR1 is SGHDN, CDR2 FVKESK, per germline. The CDR3 covers 15 residues. CDR3 in DNA: TGTGCCAGCAGCCCGGGACTACGCTATCCGGGTACGCAGTATTTT. This codes for CASSPGLRYPGTQYF.

The CDR3 is CASSPGTGTEQYF. CDR3 in DNA: TGTGCCAGCAGCCCTGGGACAGGAACAGAGCAGTACTTC. The chain employs TRBV5-6 and TRBJ2-7, with TRBD1 matching 8 bases. V lost 4 bases, J lost 7 bases, and 7 bases stayed unmatched. The CDR3 contains 13 residues. CDR1 and CDR2 from the germline V gene are SGHDT and YYEEEE.

This clonotype was observed at least ten times. The gene calls are TRBV5-6 and TRBJ2-2; 7 bases agree with TRBD1. The CDR3 consists of 16 residues. Germline-derived CDR1 and CDR2 are SGHDT and YYEEEE. V was clipped by 4 bases and J by 1 base; unmatched bases: 7. The CDR3 here is CASSPEQGLNTGELFF. The CDR3 DNA reads TGTGCCAGCAGCCCGGAACAGGGGCTGAACACCGGGGAGCTGTTTTTT.

This clonotype was observed a handful of times. The chain uses TRBV6-2 or TRBV6-3 and TRBJ2-1; D not resolved. V was shortened by 6 bases and J by 4 bases, with 16 bases between the two germline ends. The germline V gene has CDR1 MNHEY and CDR2 SVGEGT. This CDR3 contains 15 residues. CDR3 nucleotides: TGTGCCAGCAGCACCTATCGGACCGGTTACAATGAGCAGTTCTTC. Translated, it gives CASSTYRTGYNEQFF.

This clonotype was counted a few times. The chain links TRBV6-5 to TRBJ2-7; tentative D call: TRBD1 (6 bases). CDR1 is MNHEY, CDR2 SVGAGI, per germline. V was shortened by 2 bases and J by 2 bases, with 10 bases between the two germline ends. This CDR3 is built from 14 residues. Here the CDR3 DNA reads TGTGCCAGCAGTTACAGAACAGGGCCCTACGAGCAGTACTTC. Its protein is CASSYRTGPYEQYF.